This T cell receptor beta chain was obtained from a study of blood T cell repertoires in COVID-19. Assay: immunoSEQ multiplex PCR; the TCRdb copy retains only in-frame clones and omits some. The sample shows over 150,000 clones, roughly 79% of them seen only once. CDR1 and CDR2 (germline): MNHEY, SMNVEV (reference sequence). V gave up 4 bases and J gave up 0 bases, with 10 bases separating them. The CDR3 totals 14 residues. The receptor was isolated from a woman aged 80 or older with COVID-19, enrolled during active disease. The sequenced sample consisted of peripheral blood. This rearrangement joins TRBV27 to TRBJ2-7; TRBD1 is a possible D gene (5 bases). The CDR3 bases are TGTGCCAGCAGTTATAGGGGTAGCTCCTACGAGCAGTACTTC. It yields the protein CASSYRGSSYEQYF.